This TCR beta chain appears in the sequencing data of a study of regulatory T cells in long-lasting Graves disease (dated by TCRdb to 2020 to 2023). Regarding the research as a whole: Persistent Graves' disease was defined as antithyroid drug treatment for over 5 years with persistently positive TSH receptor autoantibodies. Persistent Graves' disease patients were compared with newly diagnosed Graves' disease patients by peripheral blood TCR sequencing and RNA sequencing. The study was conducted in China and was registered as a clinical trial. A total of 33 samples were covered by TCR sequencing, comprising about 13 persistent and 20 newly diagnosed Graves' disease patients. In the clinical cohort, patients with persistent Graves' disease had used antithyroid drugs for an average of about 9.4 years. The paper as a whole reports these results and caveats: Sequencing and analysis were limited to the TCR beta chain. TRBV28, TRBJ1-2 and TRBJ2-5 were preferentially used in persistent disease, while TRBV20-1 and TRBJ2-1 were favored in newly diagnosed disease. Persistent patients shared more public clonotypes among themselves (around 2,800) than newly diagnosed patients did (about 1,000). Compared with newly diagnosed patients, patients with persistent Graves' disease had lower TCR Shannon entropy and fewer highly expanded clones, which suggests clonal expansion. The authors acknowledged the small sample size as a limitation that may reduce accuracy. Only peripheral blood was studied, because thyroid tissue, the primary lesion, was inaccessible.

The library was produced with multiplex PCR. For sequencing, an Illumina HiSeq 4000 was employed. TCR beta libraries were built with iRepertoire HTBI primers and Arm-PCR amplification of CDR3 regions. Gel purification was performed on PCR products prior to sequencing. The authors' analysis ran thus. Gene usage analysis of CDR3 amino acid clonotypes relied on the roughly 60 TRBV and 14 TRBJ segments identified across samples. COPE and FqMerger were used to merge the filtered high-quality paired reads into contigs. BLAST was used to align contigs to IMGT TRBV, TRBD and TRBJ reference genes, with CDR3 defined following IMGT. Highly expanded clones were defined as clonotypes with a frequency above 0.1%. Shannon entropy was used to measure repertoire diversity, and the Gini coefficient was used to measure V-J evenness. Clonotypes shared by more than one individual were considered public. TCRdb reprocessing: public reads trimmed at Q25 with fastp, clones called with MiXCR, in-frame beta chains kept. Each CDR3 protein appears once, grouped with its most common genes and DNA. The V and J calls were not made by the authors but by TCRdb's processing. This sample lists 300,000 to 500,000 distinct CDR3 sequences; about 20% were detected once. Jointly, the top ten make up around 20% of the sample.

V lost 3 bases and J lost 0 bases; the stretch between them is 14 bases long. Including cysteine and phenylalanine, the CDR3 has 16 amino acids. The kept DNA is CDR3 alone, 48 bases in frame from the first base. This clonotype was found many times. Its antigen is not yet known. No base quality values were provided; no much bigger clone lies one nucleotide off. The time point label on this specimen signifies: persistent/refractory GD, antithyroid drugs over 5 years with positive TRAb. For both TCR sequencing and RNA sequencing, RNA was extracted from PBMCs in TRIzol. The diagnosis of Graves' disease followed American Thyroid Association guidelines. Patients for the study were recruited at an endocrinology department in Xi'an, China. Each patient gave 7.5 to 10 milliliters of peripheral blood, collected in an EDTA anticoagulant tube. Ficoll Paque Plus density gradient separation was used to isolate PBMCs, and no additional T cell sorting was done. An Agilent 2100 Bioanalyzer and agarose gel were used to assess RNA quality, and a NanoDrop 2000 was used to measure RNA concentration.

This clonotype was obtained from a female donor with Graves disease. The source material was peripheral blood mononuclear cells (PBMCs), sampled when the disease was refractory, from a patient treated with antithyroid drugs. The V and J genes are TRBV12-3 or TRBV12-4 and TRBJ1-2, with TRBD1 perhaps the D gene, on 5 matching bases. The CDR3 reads CASSLYGTETNYGYTF. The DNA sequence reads TGTGCCAGCAGTTTGTACGGGACGGAGACTAACTATGGCTACACCTTC.